This TCR beta chain was identified in a study of human T cells and chemical hapten exposure. Looking at the study overall: DPC at 0.01% went onto the upper back in patch tests, read at 6 days.

V was cut by 2 bases and J by 3 bases, with 7 bases left in between. Germline V lookup: CDR1 MGHDK, CDR2 SYGVNS. The CDR3 covers 13 residues. How the authors handled the data: TCR counts had a median of around 94,000 per sample and spanned roughly 20,000 to 750,000. TCRdb independently ran MiXCR on the RACE reads; one entry per CDR3 protein. These V and J calls are TCRdb output, not the study's own analysis. Of about 93,000 distinct CDR3 sequences in the sample, 7.5% to 9.5% were seen once. Sample time point: pre-sensitization, week 0. The treatment: therapeutic diphenylcyclopropenone sensitization with weekly scalp DPC. As regards this clonotype: A single base separates this from a much larger clone, so it may be a read error. Because it lacks the conserved phenylalanine or tryptophan at the end, this CDR3 is likely a read error.

The material was whole blood, obtained in connection with sensitization to the hapten diphenylcyclopropenone (DPC). The chain combines TRBV25-1 with TRBJ1-1; a possible D gene is TRBD1 (5 bases). This TCR derives from a man in his forties or fifties with alopecia areata. Some clones in this sample may be carry-over from other donors' samples. Here the CDR3 DNA reads TGTGCCAGCAGTGAAACAGGTTACACTGAAGCTTTCCTT. Translated: CASSETGYTEAFL.